This T cell receptor (beta chain) appears in the sequencing data of a study of shared clonotypes between healthy human individuals. Germline CDR1 is WSHSY and CDR2 is SAAADI. CDR3 length: 18 amino acids. With 3 bases clipped from V and 3 bases from J, the junction kept 12 bases outside the gene matches. Sequencing was performed with immunoSEQ multiplex PCR; in TCRdb, only in-frame clones are kept and a portion is missing. Among millions of clones listed, roughly 94% were seen once. Sequenced input: naive CD4+ T cells sorted from blood. Sample subset: CD45RA+ positively selected. The source of this sequence is a man aged 18 to 30 in good health. The chain is built from TRBV10-2 and TRBJ2-5, with 11 bases identical to TRBD2. The CDR3 DNA sequence: TGCGCCAGCAGTGACTACCTAGCGGGAGGCCGACCTGAAGAGACCCAGTACTTC. Amino acids: CASSDYLAGGRPEETQYF.